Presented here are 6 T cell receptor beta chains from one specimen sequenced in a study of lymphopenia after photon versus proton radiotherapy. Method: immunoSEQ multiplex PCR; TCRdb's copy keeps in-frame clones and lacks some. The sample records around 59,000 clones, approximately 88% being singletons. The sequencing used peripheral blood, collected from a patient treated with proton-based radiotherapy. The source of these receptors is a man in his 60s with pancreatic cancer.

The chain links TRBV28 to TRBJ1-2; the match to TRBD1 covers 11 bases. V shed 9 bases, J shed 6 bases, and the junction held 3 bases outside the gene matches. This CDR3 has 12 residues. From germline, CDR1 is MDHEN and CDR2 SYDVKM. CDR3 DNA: TGTGCCAGATGGGACAGGGGGAATGGCTACACCTTC. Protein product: CARWDRGNGYTF.

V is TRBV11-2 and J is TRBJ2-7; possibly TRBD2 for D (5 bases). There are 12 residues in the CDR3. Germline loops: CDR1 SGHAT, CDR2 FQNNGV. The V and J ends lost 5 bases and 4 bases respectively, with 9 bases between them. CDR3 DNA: TGTGCCAGCAGCCTCACTAGTTACGAGCAGTACTTC. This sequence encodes CASSLTSYEQYF.

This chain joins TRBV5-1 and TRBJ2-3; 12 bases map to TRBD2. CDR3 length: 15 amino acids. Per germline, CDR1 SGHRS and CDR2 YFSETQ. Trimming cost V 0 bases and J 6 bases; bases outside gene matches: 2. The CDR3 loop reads CASSLGLAGADTQYF. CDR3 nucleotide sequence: TGCGCCAGCAGCTTGGGACTAGCGGGAGCGGATACGCAGTATTTT.

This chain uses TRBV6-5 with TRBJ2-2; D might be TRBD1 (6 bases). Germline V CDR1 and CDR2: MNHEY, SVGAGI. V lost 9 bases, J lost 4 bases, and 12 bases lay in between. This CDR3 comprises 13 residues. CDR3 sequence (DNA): TGTGCCAGTCCAGGGGAGATCACCGGGGAGCTGTTTTTT. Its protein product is CASPGEITGELFF.

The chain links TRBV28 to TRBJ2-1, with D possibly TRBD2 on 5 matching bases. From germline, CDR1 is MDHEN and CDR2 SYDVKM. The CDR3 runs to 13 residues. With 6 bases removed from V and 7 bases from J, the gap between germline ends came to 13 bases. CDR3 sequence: CASRDLLGNEQFF. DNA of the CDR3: TGTGCCAGCAGGGACTTGCTGGGAAATGAGCAGTTCTTC.

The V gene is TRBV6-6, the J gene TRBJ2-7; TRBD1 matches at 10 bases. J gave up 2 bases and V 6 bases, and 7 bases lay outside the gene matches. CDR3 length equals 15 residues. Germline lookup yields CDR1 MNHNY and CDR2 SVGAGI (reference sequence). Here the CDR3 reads CASSVGDRGPYEQYF. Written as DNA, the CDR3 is TGTGCCAGCAGCGTAGGGGACAGGGGACCCTACGAGCAGTACTTC.